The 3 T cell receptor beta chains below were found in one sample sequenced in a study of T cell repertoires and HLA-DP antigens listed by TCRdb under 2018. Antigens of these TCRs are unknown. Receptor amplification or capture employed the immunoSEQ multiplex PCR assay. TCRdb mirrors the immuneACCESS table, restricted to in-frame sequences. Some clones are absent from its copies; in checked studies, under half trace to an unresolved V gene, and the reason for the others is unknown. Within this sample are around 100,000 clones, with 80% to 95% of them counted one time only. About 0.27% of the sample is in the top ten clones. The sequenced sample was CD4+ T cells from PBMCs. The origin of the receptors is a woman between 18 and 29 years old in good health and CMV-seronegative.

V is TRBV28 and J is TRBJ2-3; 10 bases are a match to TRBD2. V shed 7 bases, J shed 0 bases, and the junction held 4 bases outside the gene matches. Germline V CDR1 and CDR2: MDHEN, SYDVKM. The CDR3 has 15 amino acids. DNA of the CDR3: TGTGCCAGCATGGAGCGGGGGGGTAGCACAGATACGCAGTATTTT. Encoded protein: CASMERGGSTDTQYF.

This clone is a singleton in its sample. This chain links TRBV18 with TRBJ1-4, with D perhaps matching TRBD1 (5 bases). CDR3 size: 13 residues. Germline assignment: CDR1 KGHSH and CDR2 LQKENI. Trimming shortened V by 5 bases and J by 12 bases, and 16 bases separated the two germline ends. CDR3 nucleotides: TGTGCCAGCTCAGCAGGGCCAGGGTTGGAACTGTTTTTT. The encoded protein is CASSAGPGLELFF.

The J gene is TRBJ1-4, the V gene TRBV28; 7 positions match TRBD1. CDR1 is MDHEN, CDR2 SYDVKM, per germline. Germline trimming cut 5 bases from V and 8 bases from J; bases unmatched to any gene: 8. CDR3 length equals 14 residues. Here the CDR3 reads CASSVRQGEEKLFF. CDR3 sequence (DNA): TGTGCCAGCAGTGTCCGCCAGGGGGAGGAAAAACTGTTTTTT.